This T cell receptor (beta chain) appears in the sequencing data of a study of T cell responses to AZD1222 COVID-19 vaccine. Study results and limitations: Unmutated variant regions reportedly attract nearly half of all spike-specific TCRs. At 160-218 and 743-854, vaccine-associated CD4 TCRs were dominant, and they spanned spike. Clonal diversity was possibly underestimated, and white British individuals and females predominated among donors. Spike-specific TCR breadth and depth went up after people got two AZD1222 doses.

Details on this clone: As yet, its antigen is unknown.

Libraries were prepared by immunoSEQ multiplex PCR; TCRdb keeps only in-frame clonotypes and omits some of them. The table includes 140,000 to 150,000 clones, around nine tenths detected once. The CDR3 is 14 amino acids. The germline V gene has CDR1 MNHEY and CDR2 SVGAGI. V was cut by 8 bases and J by 10 bases, with 18 bases left in between. Sequences were derived from peripheral blood, sampled on day 0 of MenACWY control vaccination. The TCR originated in an adult in good health. The rearrangement links TRBV6-5 to TRBJ1-6; TRBD1 might be the D (6 bases). CDR3 residues: CASFLRGIGSPLHF. The CDR3 DNA is TGTGCCAGCTTCCTCAGGGGCATAGGGTCACCCCTCCACTTT.